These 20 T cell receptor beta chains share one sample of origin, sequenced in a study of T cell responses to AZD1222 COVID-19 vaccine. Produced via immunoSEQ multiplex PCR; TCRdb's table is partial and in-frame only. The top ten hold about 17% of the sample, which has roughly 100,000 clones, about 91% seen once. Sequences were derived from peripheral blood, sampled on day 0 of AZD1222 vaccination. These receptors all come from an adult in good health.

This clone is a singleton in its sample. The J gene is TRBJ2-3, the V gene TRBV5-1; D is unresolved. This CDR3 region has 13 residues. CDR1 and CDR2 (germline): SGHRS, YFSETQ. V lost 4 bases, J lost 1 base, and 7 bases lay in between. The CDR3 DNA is TGCGCCAGCAGCCCCCTCGGCACAGATACGCAGTATTTT. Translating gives CASSPLGTDTQYF.

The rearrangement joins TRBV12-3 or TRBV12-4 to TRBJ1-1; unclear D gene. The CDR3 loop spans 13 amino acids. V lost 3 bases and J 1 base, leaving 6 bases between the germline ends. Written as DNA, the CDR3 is TGTGCCAGCAGTTTGGACCAGAACACTGAAGCTTTCTTT. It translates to CASSLDQNTEAFF.

In DNA form, the CDR3 reads TGTGCCAGCAGTTACTCTCGGTCCGCGAGCGCCTATGGCTACACCTTC. Translating gives CASSYSRSASAYGYTF. The chain links TRBV6-5 to TRBJ1-2; D is ambiguous. This CDR3 is 16 amino acids long. CDR1 is MNHEY and CDR2 is SVGAGI in the germline V gene. V lost 0 bases and J 4 bases, leaving 15 bases between the germline ends.

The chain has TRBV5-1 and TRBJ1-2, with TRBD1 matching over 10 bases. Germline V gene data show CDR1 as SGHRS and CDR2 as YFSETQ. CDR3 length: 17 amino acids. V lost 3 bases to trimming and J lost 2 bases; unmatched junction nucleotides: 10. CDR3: CASSSPGQGQENYGYTF. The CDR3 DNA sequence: TGCGCCAGCAGCTCACCGGGACAGGGGCAAGAGAACTATGGCTACACCTTC.

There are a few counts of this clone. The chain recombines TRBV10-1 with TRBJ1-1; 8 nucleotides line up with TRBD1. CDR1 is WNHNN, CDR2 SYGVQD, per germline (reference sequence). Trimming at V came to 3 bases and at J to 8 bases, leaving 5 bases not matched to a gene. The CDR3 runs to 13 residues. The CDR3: CASSDRGDREAFF. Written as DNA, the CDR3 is TGCGCCAGCAGTGACCGGGGGGACAGGGAAGCTTTCTTT.

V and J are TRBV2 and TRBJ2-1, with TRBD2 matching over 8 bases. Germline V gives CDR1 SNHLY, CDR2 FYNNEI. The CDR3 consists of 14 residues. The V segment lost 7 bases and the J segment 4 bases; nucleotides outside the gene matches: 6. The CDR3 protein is CASNERGPYNEQFF. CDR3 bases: TGTGCCAGCAATGAGCGGGGGCCATACAATGAGCAGTTCTTC. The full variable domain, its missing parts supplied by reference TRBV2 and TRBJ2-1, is EPEVTQTPSHQVTQMGQEVILRCVPISNHLYFYWYRQILGQKVEFLVSFYNNEISEKSEIFDDQFSVERPDGSNFTLKIRSTKLEDSAMYFCASNERGPYNEQFFGPGTRLTVL.

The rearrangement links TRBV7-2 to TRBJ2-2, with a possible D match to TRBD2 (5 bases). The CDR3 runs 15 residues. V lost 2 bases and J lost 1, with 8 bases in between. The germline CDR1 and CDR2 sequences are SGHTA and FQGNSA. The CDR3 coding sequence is TGTGCCAGCAGCTTAAGCGCGGGGAACACCGGGGAGCTGTTTTTT. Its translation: CASSLSAGNTGELFF.

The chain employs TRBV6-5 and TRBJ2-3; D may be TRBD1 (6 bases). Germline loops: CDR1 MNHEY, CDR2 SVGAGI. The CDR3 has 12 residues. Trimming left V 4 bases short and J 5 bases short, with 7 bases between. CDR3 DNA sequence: TGTGCCAGCAGTTCGACAGGAGATACGCAGTATTTT. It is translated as CASSSTGDTQYF.

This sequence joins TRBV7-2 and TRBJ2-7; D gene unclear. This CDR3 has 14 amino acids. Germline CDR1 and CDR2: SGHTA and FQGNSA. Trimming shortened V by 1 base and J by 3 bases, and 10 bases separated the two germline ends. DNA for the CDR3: TGTGCCAGCAGCTTAGTGGTTAAATTCTACGAGCAGTACTTC. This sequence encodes CASSLVVKFYEQYF.

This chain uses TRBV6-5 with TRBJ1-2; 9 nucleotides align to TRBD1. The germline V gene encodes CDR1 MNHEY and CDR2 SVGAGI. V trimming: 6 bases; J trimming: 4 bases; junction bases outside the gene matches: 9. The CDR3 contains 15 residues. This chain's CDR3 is CASRPPGQGGYGYTF. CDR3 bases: TGTGCCAGCAGGCCACCGGGACAGGGTGGCTATGGCTACACCTTC.

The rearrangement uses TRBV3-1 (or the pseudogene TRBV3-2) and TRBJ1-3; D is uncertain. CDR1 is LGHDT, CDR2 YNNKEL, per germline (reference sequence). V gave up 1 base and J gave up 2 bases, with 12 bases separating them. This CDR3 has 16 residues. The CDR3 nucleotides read TGTGCCAGCAGCCAAGTCTTAAGGAGTCCTGGAAACACCATATATTTT. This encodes CASSQVLRSPGNTIYF.

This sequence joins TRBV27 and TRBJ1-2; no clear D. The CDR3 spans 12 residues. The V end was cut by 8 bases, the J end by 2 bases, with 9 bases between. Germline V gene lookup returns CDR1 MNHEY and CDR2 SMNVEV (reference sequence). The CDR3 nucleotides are TGTGCCAGCTTTGGGGAAAACTATGGCTACACCTTC. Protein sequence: CASFGENYGYTF.

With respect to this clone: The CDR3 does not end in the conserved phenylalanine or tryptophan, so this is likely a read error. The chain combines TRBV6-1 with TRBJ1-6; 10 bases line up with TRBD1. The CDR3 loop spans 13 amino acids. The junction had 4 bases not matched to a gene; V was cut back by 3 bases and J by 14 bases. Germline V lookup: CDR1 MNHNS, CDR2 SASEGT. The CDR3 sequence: CASSDPGQGSLHL. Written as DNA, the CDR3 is TGTGCCAGCAGTGATCCGGGACAGGGGTCCCTCCACCTT.

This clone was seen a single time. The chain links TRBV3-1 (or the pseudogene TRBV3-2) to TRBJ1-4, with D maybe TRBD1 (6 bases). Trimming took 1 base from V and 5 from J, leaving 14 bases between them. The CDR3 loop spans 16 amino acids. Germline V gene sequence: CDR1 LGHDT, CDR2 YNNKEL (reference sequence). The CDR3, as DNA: TGTGCCAGCAGCCAAGGGTTGGGGGCTCGAAATGAAAAACTGTTTTTT. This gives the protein CASSQGLGARNEKLFF.

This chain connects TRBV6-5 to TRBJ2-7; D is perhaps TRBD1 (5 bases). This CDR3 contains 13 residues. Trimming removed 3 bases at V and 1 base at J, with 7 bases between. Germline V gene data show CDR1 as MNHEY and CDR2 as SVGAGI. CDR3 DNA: TGTGCCAGCAGTTATCGACAGTCCTACGAGCAGTACTTC. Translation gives CASSYRQSYEQYF.

This CDR3 reads CASSLGPSSYNEQFF. CDR3 nucleotides: TGTGCCAGCAGCTTAGGCCCGAGCTCCTACAATGAGCAGTTCTTC. This rearrangement joins TRBV7-2 to TRBJ2-1; no reliable D call. This CDR3 comprises 15 residues. Germline values: CDR1 SGHTA, CDR2 FQGNSA. The V end was cut by 1 base, the J end by 0 bases, with 7 bases between.

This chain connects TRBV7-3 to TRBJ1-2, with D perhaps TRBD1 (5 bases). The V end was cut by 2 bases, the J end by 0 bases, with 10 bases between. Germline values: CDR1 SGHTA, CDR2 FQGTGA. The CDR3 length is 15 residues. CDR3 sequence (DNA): TGTGCCAGCAGCTTATGGGGGGGTGCTAACTATGGCTACACCTTC. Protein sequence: CASSLWGGANYGYTF.

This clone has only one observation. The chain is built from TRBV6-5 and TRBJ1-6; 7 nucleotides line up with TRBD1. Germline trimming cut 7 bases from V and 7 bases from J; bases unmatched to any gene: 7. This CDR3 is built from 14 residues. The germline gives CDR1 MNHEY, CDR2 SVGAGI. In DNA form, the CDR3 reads TGTGCCAGCATCGACAGGGCGCGGAATTCACCCCTCCACTTT. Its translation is CASIDRARNSPLHF.

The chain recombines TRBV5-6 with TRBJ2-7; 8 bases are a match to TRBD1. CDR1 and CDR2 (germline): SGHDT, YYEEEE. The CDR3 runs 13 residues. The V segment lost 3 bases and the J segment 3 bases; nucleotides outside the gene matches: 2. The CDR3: CASSSTGVYEQYF. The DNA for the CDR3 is TGTGCCAGCAGCTCGACAGGGGTCTACGAGCAGTACTTC.

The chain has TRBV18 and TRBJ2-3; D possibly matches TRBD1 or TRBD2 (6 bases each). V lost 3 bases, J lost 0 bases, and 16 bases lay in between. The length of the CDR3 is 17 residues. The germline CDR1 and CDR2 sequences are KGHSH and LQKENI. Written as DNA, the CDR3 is TGTGCCAGCTCACCGCCTGGGTGGGGGGCCAGCACAGATACGCAGTATTTT. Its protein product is CASSPPGWGASTDTQYF. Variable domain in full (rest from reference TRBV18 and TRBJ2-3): NAGVMQNPRHLVRRRGQEARLRCSPMKGHSHVYWYRQLPEEGLKFMVYLQKENIIDESGMPKERFSAEFPKEGPSILRIQQVVRGDSAAYFCASSPPGWGASTDTQYFGPGTRLTVL.